This T cell receptor beta chain was sequenced for a study of post-analysis software for immune sequencing data. Looking at the study overall: Courses of disease covered relapsing-remitting, secondary progressive and progressive-relapsing multiple sclerosis.

The CDR3 contains 12 residues. The V end lost 6 bases, the J end lost 7 bases, and 12 bases lay between the germline ends. Germline assignment: CDR1 MNHEY and CDR2 SVGEGT. Incorporated into the TCR beta cDNA libraries were unique molecular identifiers, which served to reduce PCR and sequencing biases. The authors obtained 500,000 or so cDNA molecules from around 0.96 to 9.9 million T cells. MiXCR was run by TCRdb on the PCR reads, yielding one entry per CDR3 protein. The sample comprises under 900,000 distinct CDR3 sequences, around 53% of which are singletons, and 4.6% rests with the top ten. Details on this clonotype: Its matching antigen is unknown.

Study results and caveats: Strong co-clustering by F measure linked samples that shared a preparation batch. When patients were compared with controls, 5 or 6 TRBV segments were more frequent, TRBV5-6, TRBV5-1 and TRBV20-1 among them. Controls' normalized Chao1 diversity significantly exceeded that of multiple sclerosis patients.

This sequence originates from a girl under 18 with multiple sclerosis. Material: blood. The genes are TRBV6-2 or TRBV6-3 and TRBJ1-2, with D unclear. CDR3 region: CASSLGPLGYTF. DNA of the CDR3: TGTGCCAGCAGCCTCGGACCGCTTGGCTACACCTTC.